This TCR beta chain came from a study of neurological immune-mediated disorders. This clonotype was counted at least ten times. The V and J ends lost 4 bases and 4 bases respectively, with 14 bases between them. CDR1 SQVTM and CDR2 ANQGSEA come from the germline V gene. The CDR3 runs to 14 residues. MiXCR, applied by TCRdb to the 5' RACE reads, yields one record per CDR3 protein. The data hold some 29,000 distinct CDR3 sequences, with about 6.9% observed a single time. The chain links TRBV29-1 to TRBJ1-5; D is possibly TRBD1 (6 bases). The sequence came from a woman aged 45-65 years in good health. The specimen sequenced was PBMCs. The CDR3 DNA is TGCAGCGTTGGGACAGCCCTTGGGAATCAGCCCCAGCATTTT. Protein product: CSVGTALGNQPQHF.